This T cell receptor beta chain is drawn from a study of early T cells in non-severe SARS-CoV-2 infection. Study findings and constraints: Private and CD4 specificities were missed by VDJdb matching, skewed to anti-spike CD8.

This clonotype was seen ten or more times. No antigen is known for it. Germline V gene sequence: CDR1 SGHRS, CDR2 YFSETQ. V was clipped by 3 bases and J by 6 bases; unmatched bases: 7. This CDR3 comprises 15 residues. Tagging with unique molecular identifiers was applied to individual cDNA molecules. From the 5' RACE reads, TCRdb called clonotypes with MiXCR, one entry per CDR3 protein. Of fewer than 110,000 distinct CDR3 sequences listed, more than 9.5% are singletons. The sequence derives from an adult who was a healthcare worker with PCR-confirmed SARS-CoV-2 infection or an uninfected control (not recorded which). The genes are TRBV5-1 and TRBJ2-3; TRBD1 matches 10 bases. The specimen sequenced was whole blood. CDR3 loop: CASSSRTGGSDTQYF. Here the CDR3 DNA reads TGCGCCAGCAGCTCGCGGACAGGGGGATCTGATACGCAGTATTTT.